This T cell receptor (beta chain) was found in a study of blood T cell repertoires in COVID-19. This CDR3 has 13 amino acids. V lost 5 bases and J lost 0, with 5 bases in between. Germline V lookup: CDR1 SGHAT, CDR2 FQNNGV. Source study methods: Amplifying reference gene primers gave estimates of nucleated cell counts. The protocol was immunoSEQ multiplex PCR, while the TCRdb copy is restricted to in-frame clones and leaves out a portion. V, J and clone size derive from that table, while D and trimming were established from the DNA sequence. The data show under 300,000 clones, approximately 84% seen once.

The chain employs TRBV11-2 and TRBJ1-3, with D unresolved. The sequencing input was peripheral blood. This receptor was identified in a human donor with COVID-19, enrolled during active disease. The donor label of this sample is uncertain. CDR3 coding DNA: TGTGCCAGCAGCCCCGTCTCTGGAAACACCATATATTTT. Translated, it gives CASSPVSGNTIYF.